Listed here is a single T cell receptor (beta chain). The antigen is not known. This sample is part of a study of T cells in narcolepsy. In the study overall: Healthy controls were enrolled alongside patients with narcolepsy type 1 or type 2.

CDR1 and CDR2 from the germline V gene are SGHRS and YFSETQ. The V end was cut by 3 bases, the J end by 1 base, with 13 bases between. This CDR3 region has 16 residues. Study-wide results and limits: Autoreactive clone sequences were missing from some blood memory CD4+ repertoires. Blood of same and different patients, but not healthy controls, reportedly held recurring autoreactive clonotypes. Comparing one patient's CSF and blood CD4+ clonotypes highlighted HCRT- and TRIB2-specific autoreactive clonotypes.

Assay used: immunoSEQ multiplex PCR; TCRdb lists only in-frame clones, some missing. The repertoire has about 25,000 clones, 70% to 85% of them found once; the top ten carry 0.55% to 0.75%. The sequencing input was CD45RA- memory CD4+ T cells from PBMCs. The rearrangement joins TRBV5-1 to TRBJ2-2, with D possibly being TRBD2 (6 bases). The sequence came from a human donor with narcolepsy. The chain's CDR3 is CASSSRGSENTGELFF. CDR3 bases: TGCGCCAGCAGCTCCCGGGGGAGCGAGAACACCGGGGAGCTGTTTTTT.